This T cell receptor (beta chain) was identified in a study of OX40 agonist ivuxolimab in advanced cancers. Regarding the research as a whole: Ivuxolimab was a fully human IgG2 agonistic monoclonal antibody targeting the costimulatory receptor OX40 (CD134). Intravenous ivuxolimab was administered to patients every 2 weeks at six dose levels: 0.01, 0.1, 0.3, 1.5, 3 and 10 mg/kg. Of the roughly 50 dose-escalation patients, hepatocellular carcinoma was present in approximately 20, melanoma in around 15, renal cell carcinoma in 9 and head and neck cancer in 9. The dose-escalation cohort was about 86% male with a mean age of around 62 years, ranging from roughly 23 to 80. Prior anti-PD-1, anti-PD-L1 or anti-CTLA-4 therapy was permitted, and 30% to 50% of dose-escalation patients had received checkpoint inhibitors. Partial responses occurred in three dose-escalation patients, of whom one had hepatocellular carcinoma and two had cutaneous melanoma. The point of sequencing TCRbeta in the periphery was to test whether ivuxolimab changed TCR sequence diversity and drove clonal T-cell expansion. The paper reports the monotherapy dose-escalation portion (N = 52 patients) of the phase I ivuxolimab trial. Findings and caveats that apply to the study as a whole: Which antigens the clonally expanded peripheral T cells were specific for was not determined. After ivuxolimab, more expanded clones were found on average in CD8+ T cells than in CD4+ T cells. Low levels of normalized T-cell clonal expansion were also shown by some nonresponding patients. At doses of 0.1 to 3.0 mg/kg, clonal expansion of both CD4+ and CD8+ blood T cells was observed from baseline to week 6. In the 0.1-3.0 mg/kg groups, partial responders had among the lowest normalized peripheral clonal expansion, particularly in CD8+ T cells.

Genomic DNA was extracted from sorted cells for sequencing of the TCRbeta CDR3 region. The immunoSEQ Assay was used for sequencing of TCRbeta CDR3 regions. TCRdb stores this immuneACCESS table with in-frame sequences only. Part of the clones is absent; in the studies checked, under half of the shortfall reflects unresolved V genes, and no reason is known for the rest. This sample lists tens of thousands of clones; roughly 80% were detected once. Roughly 5% of the sample is taken by the ten largest. The germline V gene sets CDR1 to SNHLY and CDR2 to FYNNEI. A distance of 10 bases separates the germline ends of V and J, which lose 8 bases and 0 bases respectively. There are 13 amino acids in the CDR3, from cysteine to phenylalanine inclusive. Kept here is only the CDR3 DNA, which spans 39 bases and is read in frame from base 1. The trial excluded patients who had a history of autoimmune disease or were on systemic immunosuppression. In every dose cohort, peripheral blood was drawn for TCR sequencing at baseline, cycle 4 day 1, and cycle 7 day 1. The samples were drawn from a first-in-human, open-label, multicenter phase I dose-escalation trial of ivuxolimab. Adults with locally advanced or metastatic melanoma, renal cell, hepatocellular, or head and neck squamous cell carcinoma were enrolled in the trial. Before TCR sequencing, CD4+ and CD8+ T cells were separately sorted from peripheral blood.

The table lists this clone with a few counts. Its antigen remains undetermined. Qualities for individual bases were not recorded, and no much larger clone is one base off. This TCR was recovered from an adult with an advanced solid tumor such as melanoma, head and neck, liver or kidney cancer. Here the sequenced sample was CD4+ or CD8+ T cells sorted from blood, taken in a trial of the OX40 agonist ivuxolimab. The rearrangement joined TRBV2 to TRBJ1-2; TRBD1 is a weak D gene call, 6 bases matching. The DNA sequence is given as TGTGCCAGCGAGACAGGAGCTAACTATGGCTACACCTTC. This is translated as CASETGANYGYTF.